This T cell receptor beta chain was retrieved from a study of T-cell memory formation after mild COVID-19. Whole-study context: Across donors, TCR clusters were largely donor specific. The study's findings and limits: Shrinking CD4+ clones resided mostly in CM and EM, and CD8+ ones in EMRA.

Worth noting for this clonotype: Its specificity is unknown.

TCR alpha and TCR beta cDNA libraries carrying sample barcodes and UMIs came from 5'RACE with constant-segment primers. TCRdb used MiXCR to reprocess the 5' RACE reads, holding one entry per CDR3 protein. In the table there are 210,000 or so distinct CDR3 sequences, around 19% of which are singletons. Germline loops: CDR1 KGHSH, CDR2 LQKENI. V was shortened by 6 bases and J by 2 bases, with 14 bases between the two germline ends. This CDR3 contains 14 residues. The chain is built from TRBV18 and TRBJ2-7; D possibly uses TRBD1 or TRBD2 (6 bases each). The receptor was isolated from an adult woman who had mild COVID-19 (a few samples of this study predate the infection). Cell type and time point are not known. Sequencing used PBMCs or a T cell subset sorted from them (not recorded which). The CDR3 DNA follows: TGTGCCAGCTCTCCGGCGGGACACCCCTACGAGCAGTACTTC. Residues: CASSPAGHPYEQYF.